These T cell receptor beta chains were read from a single sample in a study of identical twins. TCRdb re-called the 5' RACE reads through MiXCR, storing one row per CDR3 protein. Found here are approximately 620,000 distinct CDR3 sequences, around 8.3% of them singletons; the top ten hold 0.75% to 1%. These same data were also listed under a study on yellow fever vaccine responses in identical twins.

Sequencing was carried out using PBMCs. These receptors originate from a woman aged 18-29 years in good health. The CDR3 runs from the conserved cysteine through the conserved F or W. The order of the fields is CDR3 DNA, CDR3 protein, CDR3 length, clone size, V gene, D gene, J gene. The D gene is left open where the match is weak. The size field is filled for only some rows; it gives once, few, many or a size class.

DNA: TGTGCCACCAGTGACCGTACAGGAGGGGGGTACAATGAGCAGTTCTTC
CDR3: CATSDRTGGGYNEQFF
length: 16
size: many
V: TRBV24-1
D: -
J: TRBJ2-1

DNA: TGTGCCAGCAGTTTAGGATTCCCCCAGGACGAGCAGTACTTC
CDR3: CASSLGFPQDEQYF
length: 14
size: many
V: TRBV12-3/TRBV12-4
D: -
J: TRBJ2-7

DNA: TGCAGTGCTAGAGACACCGGGACCCAGGGAGAGACCCAGTACTTC
CDR3: CSARDTGTQGETQYF
length: 15
size: few
V: TRBV20-1
D: -
J: TRBJ2-5

DNA: TGTGCCACCAGTGACCCCGGGACAGGGGATTTGGATGAGCAGTTCTTC
CDR3: CATSDPGTGDLDEQFF
length: 16
size: -
V: TRBV24-1
D: TRBD1
J: TRBJ2-1

DNA: TGTGCCAGCAGTTACTCCCGACAGGGAGGCACTGAAGCTTTCTTT
CDR3: CASSYSRQGGTEAFF
length: 15
size: few
V: TRBV6-2/TRBV6-3
D: TRBD1
J: TRBJ1-1

DNA: TGCAGTGCTAGAGATCAACCCAGGGGTACCTACAATGAGCAGTTCTTC
CDR3: CSARDQPRGTYNEQFF
length: 16
size: many
V: TRBV20-1
D: -
J: TRBJ2-1

DNA: TGTGCCAGCAGTTTCGAACGCACCGGGGAGCTGTTTTTT
CDR3: CASSFERTGELFF
length: 13
size: -
V: TRBV12-3/TRBV12-4
D: -
J: TRBJ2-2

DNA: TGTGCCTGGAAAGTCGACAGCACAGATACGCAGTATTTT
CDR3: CAWKVDSTDTQYF
length: 13
size: few
V: TRBV30
D: -
J: TRBJ2-3

DNA: TGTGCCAGCAGCCAAGATGTGGTAGCGGGAACTTTCTACAATGAGCAGTTCTTC
CDR3: CASSQDVVAGTFYNEQFF
length: 18
size: -
V: TRBV4-2
D: TRBD2
J: TRBJ2-1

DNA: TGTGCCAGCAGCCAAGACAGCGGTAAGGTGGACGGGGAGCTGTTTTTT
CDR3: CASSQDSGKVDGELFF
length: 16
size: few
V: TRBV3-1
D: -
J: TRBJ2-2

DNA: TGTGCCAGCAGTATTACAGGGGCCGGGGAGCTGTTTTTT
CDR3: CASSITGAGELFF
length: 13
size: many
V: TRBV12-3/TRBV12-4
D: TRBD1
J: TRBJ2-2

DNA: TGTGCCAGCAGTGAATGGCATAGAGGTTCACCCCTCCACTTT
CDR3: CASSEWHRGSPLHF
length: 14
size: many
V: TRBV6-1
D: -
J: TRBJ1-6

DNA: TGTGCCAGCAGTTTACAGGGGGCAGATCAGCCCCAGCATTTT
CDR3: CASSLQGADQPQHF
length: 14
size: few
V: TRBV27
D: TRBD1
J: TRBJ1-5

DNA: TGTGCCGGCTGGGATCACATTCAGTACTTC
CDR3: CAGWDHIQYF
length: 10
size: -
V: TRBV6-2/TRBV6-3
D: -
J: TRBJ2-4

DNA: TGCGCCAGCAGCTTCGTGGCGCGAGACACTGAAGCTTTCTTT
CDR3: CASSFVARDTEAFF
length: 14
size: -
V: TRBV5-1
D: -
J: TRBJ1-1

DNA: TGTGCCAGCGCTAAGGAGGGACTAGCGGGGGTAAATGAGCAGTTCTTC
CDR3: CASAKEGLAGVNEQFF
length: 16
size: -
V: TRBV6-4
D: TRBD2
J: TRBJ2-1

DNA: TGCAGCGTTGGCTTAGCCCCAGGCGACACCATATATTTT
CDR3: CSVGLAPGDTIYF
length: 13
size: many
V: TRBV29-1
D: -
J: TRBJ1-3

DNA: TGTGCCAGCAGCCCGGCCCCTAGTTACCCAGAGACCCAGTACTTC
CDR3: CASSPAPSYPETQYF
length: 15
size: few
V: TRBV7-3
D: -
J: TRBJ2-5

DNA: TGCGCCAGCAGCCAAGTTGAGGGTAACTCCTACGAGCAGTACTTC
CDR3: CASSQVEGNSYEQYF
length: 15
size: -
V: TRBV4-3
D: -
J: TRBJ2-7

DNA: TGTGCCAGCAGCTTAGCGATCTCACGTGAGCAGTTCTTC
CDR3: CASSLAISREQFF
length: 13
size: few
V: TRBV7-2
D: -
J: TRBJ2-1

DNA: TGTGCCAGCAGTCTTAGAAGGACTAGCGGGGGGGAAGGTGTCACCGGGGAGCTGTTTTTT
CDR3: CASSLRRTSGGEGVTGELFF
length: 20
size: -
V: TRBV7-3
D: TRBD2
J: TRBJ2-2

DNA: TGTGCCAGCAGTTTGGAGGGGCGAGGAGTCTACGAGCAGTACTTC
CDR3: CASSLEGRGVYEQYF
length: 15
size: few
V: TRBV12-3/TRBV12-4
D: -
J: TRBJ2-7

DNA: TGTGCCAGCAGTTTCAGTGGCTCCTACGAGCAGTACTTC
CDR3: CASSFSGSYEQYF
length: 13
size: many
V: TRBV7-9
D: -
J: TRBJ2-7

DNA: TGCGCCAGCCTATCTCCAGGGATTCAAGAGACCCAGTACTTC
CDR3: CASLSPGIQETQYF
length: 14
size: -
V: TRBV5-1
D: -
J: TRBJ2-5

DNA: TGTGCCAGCAGCTTAGTGGTCGGTCTGGACGAGCAGTACTTC
CDR3: CASSLVVGLDEQYF
length: 14
size: -
V: TRBV7-2
D: -
J: TRBJ2-7

DNA: TGTGCCAGCAGCCAGGGTGGACTGGGCAAGTTCTCTGGGGCCAACGTCCTGACTTTC
CDR3: CASSQGGLGKFSGANVLTF
length: 19
size: many
V: TRBV3-1
D: -
J: TRBJ2-6

DNA: TGCGCCAGCAGCACCGGTCTAGCGGGGGGCAACACCGGGGAGCTGTTTTTT
CDR3: CASSTGLAGGNTGELFF
length: 17
size: many
V: TRBV5-1
D: TRBD2
J: TRBJ2-2